These 15 T cell receptor beta chains came from one sample sequenced in a study of T-cell memory formation after mild COVID-19 (dated by TCRdb to the early 2020s). Libraries were built with 5' RACE. The sequencer listed for this sample is Illumina NovaSeq 6000. The raw public reads went through TCRdb reprocessing: fastp at Q25, MiXCR clone calling, in-frame beta chains kept. Records with the same CDR3 protein are collapsed into one entry carrying the most frequent genes and DNA. The sample profile shows some 330,000 distinct CDR3 sequences; around a fifth of them were found once. The ten biggest clones cover roughly an eighth of the sample. The sequenced sample was PBMCs or a T cell subset sorted from them (not recorded which). These receptors were obtained from an adult woman who had mild COVID-19 (a few samples of this study predate the infection). The sample titles of this study are shuffled in the database, so cell type and time point are left out; the donor was told from shared clones.

This clonotype was observed a few times. The chain combines TRBV12-3 or TRBV12-4 with TRBJ2-6; D gene uncertain. V dropped 3 bases and J dropped 4 bases, with 10 bases sitting between them. The CDR3 extends over 15 amino acids. CDR3 coding DNA: TGTGCCAGCAGTTTTACGCAATCCGGGGCCAACGTCCTGACTTTC. Its protein product is CASSFTQSGANVLTF.

This clonotype was seen ten or more times. The V call is TRBV4-1, the J call TRBJ1-2; D is perhaps TRBD1 (5 bases). CDR1 is MGHRA, CDR2 YSYEKL, per germline. This CDR3 has 15 amino acids. V lost 1 base, J lost 1 base, and 10 bases lay in between. The CDR3 bases are TGCGCCAGCAGCCAAGCGGCAGGGATTAACTATGGCTACACCTTC. Translating gives CASSQAAGINYGYTF.

A few counts support this clonotype. The gene calls are TRBV7-9 and TRBJ1-1; possibly TRBD1 for D (5 bases). V was cut by 3 bases and J by 10 bases, with 18 bases left in between. The CDR3 covers 14 residues. Germline V gives CDR1 SEHNR, CDR2 FQNEAQ (reference sequence). The CDR3 protein is CASSLVYGTSAAFF. The CDR3 coding sequence is TGTGCCAGCAGCTTGGTTTATGGGACGTCGGCAGCTTTCTTT.

The V gene is TRBV18, the J gene TRBJ2-3; no clear D gene. The V end lost 1 base, the J end lost 5 bases, and 10 bases lay between the germline ends. Germline V lookup: CDR1 KGHSH, CDR2 LQKENI. The CDR3 spans 14 residues. This CDR3 reads CASSPQQVEDTQYF. For the CDR3, the DNA is TGTGCCAGCTCACCACAGCAAGTTGAAGATACGCAGTATTTT. The full variable domain, rest sourced from reference TRBV18 and TRBJ2-3, is NAGVMQNPRHLVRRRGQEARLRCSPMKGHSHVYWYRQLPEEGLKFMVYLQKENIIDESGMPKERFSAEFPKEGPSILRIQQVVRGDSAAYFCASSPQQVEDTQYFGPGTRLTVL.

V gene TRBV9 combines with J gene TRBJ2-7, with TRBD2 as a possible D gene (6 bases). Trimming removed 3 bases at V and 4 bases at J, with 8 bases between. The germline V gene encodes CDR1 SGDLS and CDR2 YYNGEE. The CDR3 spans 12 residues. CDR3 DNA sequence: TGTGCCAGCAGCGGCGGGGCTTACGAGCAGTACTTC. This encodes CASSGGAYEQYF. Full variable domain (remainder filled in from reference TRBV9 and TRBJ2-7): DSGVTQTPKHLITATGQRVTLRCSPRSGDLSVYWYQQSLDQGLQFLIQYYNGEERAKGNILERFSAQQFPDLHSELNLSSLELGDSALYFCASSGGAYEQYFGPGTRLTVT.

The rearrangement uses TRBV4-3 and TRBJ2-2; no clear D gene. V dropped 0 bases and J dropped 6 bases, with 11 bases sitting between them. The CDR3 extends over 15 amino acids. Germline V lookup: CDR1 LGHNA, CDR2 YSLEER. The DNA for the CDR3 is TGCGCCAGCAGCCAAGATCTCCGACAATCCGGGGAGCTGTTTTTT. It translates to CASSQDLRQSGELFF.

The rearrangement uses TRBV6-2 or TRBV6-3 and TRBJ2-3, with TRBD2 matching 11 bases. From germline, CDR1 is MNHEY and CDR2 SVGEGT. After removal of 0 bases from V and 1 base from J, the junction contained 3 bases not matched to a gene. The CDR3 spans 17 residues. CDR3 nucleotide sequence: TGTGCCAGCAGTTACTCATCACTAGCGGGGGGCACAGATACGCAGTATTTT. Its translation: CASSYSSLAGGTDTQYF.

The J gene is TRBJ2-4, the V gene TRBV7-8; D gene ambiguous. Germline V CDR1 and CDR2: SGHVS, FQNEAQ. The V gene lost 4 bases and the J gene lost 0 bases, with 16 bases spanning the gap. The CDR3 consists of 17 residues. The CDR3 sequence: CASSSKGRLLAKNIQYF. CDR3 DNA sequence: TGTGCCAGCAGCTCCAAAGGCCGGCTTCTAGCCAAAAACATTCAGTACTTC.

This rearrangement joins TRBV5-4 to TRBJ2-7; D may be TRBD1 or TRBD2 (6 bases each). The CDR3 is made up of 15 amino acids. The germline gives CDR1 SGHNT, CDR2 YYREEE (reference sequence). V lost 7 bases, J lost 6 bases, and 23 bases lay in between. In nucleotides, the CDR3 is TGTGCCAGCGGCGATTTAGTAGGGGGGTCGTTCGAGCAGTACTTC. It codes for CASGDLVGGSFEQYF.

Only one count was recorded for this clonotype. The V call is TRBV12-3 or TRBV12-4, the J call TRBJ1-4; D gene uncertain. This CDR3 is built from 15 residues. The ends were cut back, 6 bases at V and 5 bases at J, with 16 bases in the middle. CDR3 protein: CASSRLRFTNEKLFF. The CDR3 DNA sequence: TGTGCCAGCAGCCGGCTCAGATTCACAAATGAAAAACTGTTTTTT.

This clonotype was seen ten or more times. V usage is TRBV4-1 and J usage is TRBJ2-7, with 7 bases lining up with TRBD2. The germline CDR1 and CDR2 sequences are MGHRA and YSYEKL. Trimming took 1 base from V and 2 from J; bases not matched to a gene: 8. CDR3 length: 16 residues. The DNA of the CDR3 is TGCGCCAGCAGCCAAGCGGCGTCCGGGACTACCTACGAGCAGTACTTC. This translates into CASSQAASGTTYEQYF.

The V and J genes are TRBV7-9 and TRBJ2-1, with unresolved D. There are 13 residues in the CDR3. Germline V gene data show CDR1 as SEHNR and CDR2 as FQNEAQ (reference sequence). V was trimmed by 1 base and J by 5 bases, leaving 6 bases between them. The CDR3 sequence: CASSLDFDNEQFF. CDR3 in DNA: TGTGCCAGCAGCTTAGATTTCGACAATGAGCAGTTCTTC. The full variable domain, in which reference TRBV7-9 and TRBJ2-1 provide the parts outside the CDR3, is DTGVSQNPRHKITKRGQNVTFRCDPISEHNRLYWYRQTLGQGPEFLTYFQNEAQLEKSRLLSDRFSAERPKGSFSTLEIQRTEQGDSAMYLCASSLDFDNEQFFGPGTRLTVL.

This clonotype was counted between two and nine times. The V gene is TRBV27, the J gene TRBJ1-2; D is perhaps TRBD1 (6 bases). From germline, CDR1 is MNHEY and CDR2 SMNVEV (reference sequence). The CDR3 has 14 amino acids. The V end lost 5 bases, the J end lost 1 base, and 11 bases lay between the germline ends. The CDR3 protein is CASSPGARNYGYTF. CDR3 coding DNA: TGTGCCAGCAGTCCGGGGGCTCGTAACTATGGCTACACCTTC.

The sample holds many counts of this clonotype. The chain couples TRBV7-2 to TRBJ1-2; weak D call: TRBD1 (6 bases). V shed 4 bases and J shed 9 bases, with 21 bases lying between them. The CDR3 loop spans 15 amino acids. Germline V lookup: CDR1 SGHTA, CDR2 FQGNSA. The CDR3 loop is CASSSSSGTLGRYTF. DNA of the CDR3: TGTGCCAGCAGCTCCTCGTCCGGGACACTTGGACGCTACACCTTC.

This rearrangement joins TRBV20-1 to TRBJ1-6; TRBD1 matches 9 bases. CDR3 length equals 16 residues. J was trimmed by 7 bases and V by 0 bases; bases with no gene match: 7. Germline V gene sequence: CDR1 DFQATT, CDR2 SNEGSKA (reference sequence). Written as DNA, the CDR3 is TGCAGTGCTAGAGATGCGGACAGGGGATGGAATTCACCCCTCCACTTT. Translated, it gives CSARDADRGWNSPLHF.